This is a list of T cell receptor beta chains from one sample in a study of blood T cell repertoires in COVID-19. Using immunoSEQ multiplex PCR, the repertoire was profiled, and TCRdb retains in-frame clones only, with some absent. Of 190,000 or so clones in the sample, more than 75% were seen once. Sequenced material: peripheral blood. The source is a woman under 30 who had recovered from COVID-19. The conserved cysteine and the conserved F or W are not part of the CDR3 here. D genes are given only for firm matches.

J | D | V | CDR3
TRBJ1-5 | NA | TRBV6-5 | ASSSEYSNQPQH
TRBJ2-1 | NA | TRBV6-5 | ASSQNYNEQF
TRBJ2-5 | NA | TRBV21-1 | ASSKEPVANGSRAQHGETQY
TRBJ2-1 | NA | TRBV30 | AWSRSSAHGEQF
TRBJ1-1 | TRBD1 | TRBV27 | ASRRQGNTEAF
TRBJ1-1 | TRBD1 | TRBV18 | ASSPPDRDTF
TRBJ1-5 | NA | TRBV30 | AWTPGDPQPQH
TRBJ1-3 | TRBD1 | TRBV5-1 | ASSSRDRGFGNTIY
TRBJ2-7 | NA | TRBV5-6 | ASSLGPQGNEQY
TRBJ2-3 | TRBD2 | TRBV5-1 | ASSIAGSSTDTQY
TRBJ2-1 | TRBD2 | TRBV4-1 | ASSQGTSYNEQF
TRBJ2-7 | TRBD1 | TRBV7-9 | ASSSDRGREQY
TRBJ1-5 | TRBD1 | TRBV19 | AALTGCNQPQH
TRBJ2-3 | NA | TRBV4-2 | ASSQGQEDTDTQY
TRBJ2-7 | TRBD2 | TRBV19 | ASTPPSGLAVSYEQY
TRBJ2-5 | TRBD1 | TRBV11-2 | ASSPSTGAWETQY
TRBJ2-7 | TRBD2 | TRBV7-2 | ASSLEGLAGGGQY
TRBJ1-1 | NA | TRBV2 | ASRTGTTNTEAF
TRBJ1-2 | NA | TRBV25-1 | ASGWAGGVGYT
TRBJ1-5 | NA | TRBV19 | ASSKMEDQPQH
TRBJ2-1 | TRBD2 | TRBV4-2 | ASSQEAGGINEQF
TRBJ2-1 | TRBD2 | TRBV7-7 | ASSSGGRSYNEQF
TRBJ2-5 | NA | TRBV21-1 | ASSGQAQETQY
TRBJ2-3 | TRBD2 | TRBV5-1 | ASSLGGSGGPLADTQY
TRBJ1-4 | TRBD1 | TRBV7-9 | ASSPTGRHEKLF
TRBJ2-2 | NA | TRBV9 | ASSPSSAGELF
TRBJ1-2 | TRBD1 | TRBV19 | ASRTGTGFGYT
TRBJ1-1 | NA | TRBV5-4 | ASSSTLNTEAF
TRBJ2-1 | NA | TRBV3-1/TRBV3-2 | ASSLLENEQF
TRBJ1-4 | NA | TRBV28 | ASSPGGALTNEKLF